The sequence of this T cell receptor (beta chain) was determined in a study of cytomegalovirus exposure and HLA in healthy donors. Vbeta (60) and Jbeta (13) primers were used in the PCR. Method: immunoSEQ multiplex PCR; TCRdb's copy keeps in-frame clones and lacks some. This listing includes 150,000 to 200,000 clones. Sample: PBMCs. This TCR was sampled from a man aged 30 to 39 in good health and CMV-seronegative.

CDR3 sequence (DNA): TGTGCCAGCAGTGAGACAGGGGATGCCTATGGCTACACCTTC. Amino acids: CASSETGDAYGYTF. This sequence joins TRBV6-1 and TRBJ1-2, with TRBD1 matching 8 bases. Germline lookup yields CDR1 MNHNS and CDR2 SASEGT. CDR3 length: 14 amino acids. J gave up 4 bases and V 3 bases, and 4 bases lay outside the gene matches.